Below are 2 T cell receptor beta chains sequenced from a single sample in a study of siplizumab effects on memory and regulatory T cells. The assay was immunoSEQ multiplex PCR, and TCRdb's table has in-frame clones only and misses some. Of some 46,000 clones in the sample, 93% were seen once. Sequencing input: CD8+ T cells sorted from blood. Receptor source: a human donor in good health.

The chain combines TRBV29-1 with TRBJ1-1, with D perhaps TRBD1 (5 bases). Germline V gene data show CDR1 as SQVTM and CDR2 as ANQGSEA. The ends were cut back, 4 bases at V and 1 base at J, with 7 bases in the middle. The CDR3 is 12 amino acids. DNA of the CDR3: TGCAGCGTTGGGGGGGGGAACACTGAAGCTTTCTTT. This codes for CSVGGGNTEAFF.

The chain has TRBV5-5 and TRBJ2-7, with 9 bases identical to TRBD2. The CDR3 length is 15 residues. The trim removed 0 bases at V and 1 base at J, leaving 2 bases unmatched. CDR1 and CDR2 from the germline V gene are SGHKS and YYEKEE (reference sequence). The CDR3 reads CASSLEGLASYEQYF. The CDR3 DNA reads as TGTGCCAGCAGCTTGGAGGGACTAGCATCCTACGAGCAGTACTTC.